This TCR beta chain was recovered during a study of blood T cells in healthy people across ages. Whole-study context: About one barcoded beta molecule per two T cells came from capture by template switching. General observations from the study: Diversity estimates from one million T cells were considered underestimates. Comparison with aged donors showed that long-lived donors had more naive CD4+ cells and higher diversity.

Alongside a J-beta primer mix, a sample-barcoded 5' primer served in a second PCR lasting roughly 6 to 11 cycles. Each CDR3 protein gets one entry after TCRdb re-called the 5' RACE reads with MiXCR. The table lists over a million distinct CDR3 sequences, more than 35% of them singletons, with over 15% in the top ten. Germline CDR1 is SGHTA and CDR2 is FQGNSA. V gave up 5 bases and J gave up 12 bases, with 12 bases separating them. The CDR3 runs to 11 residues. Samples each had at least 6 micrograms of total RNA extracted. Details on this clonotype: Its target is not known.

The receptor comes from a woman between 55 and 75 years old in good health. V and J are TRBV7-2 and TRBJ2-3; no firm D call. Sequencing used blood. The CDR3 DNA is TGTGCCAGCAGCCCCCCGGGTAGTCAGTATTTT. Translation gives CASSPPGSQYF. Combining the CDR3 with reference TRBV7-2 and TRBJ2-3 gives the whole variable domain GAGVSQSPSNKVTEKGKDVELRCDPISGHTALYWYRQSLGQGLEFLIYFQGNSAPDKSGLPSDRFSAERTGGSVSTLTIQRTQQEDSAVYLCASSPPGSQYFGPGTRLTVL.